This paragraph covers one TCR beta chain sequence. The antigen is not known. Sequenced by immunoSEQ multiplex PCR; TCRdb stores in-frame clones only, minus some. The repertoire holds around 130,000 clones, around nine tenths seen once, with roughly 8% in the top ten. The junction had 12 bases not matched to a gene; V was cut back by 6 bases and J by 5 bases. The CDR3 covers 15 residues. Germline V gives CDR1 MNHNY, CDR2 SVGAGI (reference sequence). The entry originates in a study of identifying expanded T cells in peripheral blood. Regarding the study as a whole: Two-week clone count variance significantly increased as total template count grew. Technical replicates showed approximately 1.2 changed clones; two weeks about 16.4; four weeks 19.

Healthy donors had no documented immune events, such as infections, while sampled. Input material: blood. This clonotype originated in a person between 18 and 75 years old in good health. The chain joins TRBV6-6 to TRBJ2-5, with TRBD2 matching over 7 bases. The CDR3 reads CASRPPPGGAETQYF. In nucleotides, the CDR3 is TGTGCCAGCAGACCTCCTCCGGGAGGCGCGGAGACCCAGTACTTC.